These T cell receptor beta chains were read from a single sample in a study of cytotoxic CD8 clonotypes in ibrutinib-treated CLL. Only in-frame clones appear in the TCRdb table, and some are missing; sequencing was by immunoSEQ multiplex PCR. The table includes fewer than 400,000 clones, 67% detected once. Sequencing was performed on PBMCs, taken after 36 months of ibrutinib treatment. Receptor source: a human donor with chronic lymphocytic leukemia. Both conserved end residues are part of each CDR3. D genes are given only for firm matches. The size field is filled for only some rows; it gives once, few, many or a size class.

CDR3 DNA: TGCAGCGTTGAAGGACAGGGACGGACGTCCTACGAGCAGTACTTC
CDR3 protein: CSVEGQGRTSYEQYF
D gene: TRBD1
clone size: -
V gene: TRBV29-1
J gene: TRBJ2-7

CDR3 DNA: TGTGCCAGCAGTTACCCAGAGCAGTTCTTC
CDR3 protein: CASSYPEQFF
D gene: -
clone size: -
V gene: TRBV6-5
J gene: TRBJ2-1

CDR3 DNA: TGTGCCAGCTCACTACCGGGACTAGCCGACTCGAACACCGGGGAGCTGTTTTTT
CDR3 protein: CASSLPGLADSNTGELFF
D gene: TRBD2
clone size: -
V gene: TRBV18
J gene: TRBJ2-2

CDR3 DNA: TGCGCCAGCAGCTTGGCCTTGGGCCGCGATGGCTACACCTTC
CDR3 protein: CASSLALGRDGYTF
D gene: -
clone size: -
V gene: TRBV5-1
J gene: TRBJ1-2

CDR3 DNA: TGTGCCAGCAGCTTAGCGCGGGGGATCTATCGCAATGAGCAGTTCTTC
CDR3 protein: CASSLARGIYRNEQFF
D gene: TRBD2
clone size: few
V gene: TRBV7-8
J gene: TRBJ2-1

CDR3 DNA: TGTGCCAGCAGTCCTACCGGGGAGACCCAGTACTTC
CDR3 protein: CASSPTGETQYF
D gene: -
clone size: -
V gene: TRBV27
J gene: TRBJ2-5

CDR3 DNA: TGCAGCGCCGAAGACAGGGCCTATGGCTACACCTTC
CDR3 protein: CSAEDRAYGYTF
D gene: TRBD1
clone size: -
V gene: TRBV29-1
J gene: TRBJ1-2

CDR3 DNA: TGCGCCAGCAGCTTTTCCCCGAATGATAACTATGGCTACACCTTC
CDR3 protein: CASSFSPNDNYGYTF
D gene: -
clone size: -
V gene: TRBV5-1
J gene: TRBJ1-2

CDR3 DNA: TGCAGCGCCGACAGGGTCTCCTACAATGAGCAGTTCTTC
CDR3 protein: CSADRVSYNEQFF
D gene: TRBD1
clone size: -
V gene: TRBV29-1
J gene: TRBJ2-1

CDR3 DNA: TGTGCCAGCAGTCCCCCAGAGACCCAGTACTTC
CDR3 protein: CASSPPETQYF
D gene: -
clone size: few
V gene: TRBV27
J gene: TRBJ2-5

CDR3 DNA: TGTGCCAGCAGCTTGACTCGGGGGTACGAGCAGTACTTC
CDR3 protein: CASSLTRGYEQYF
D gene: -
clone size: -
V gene: TRBV5-4
J gene: TRBJ2-7

CDR3 DNA: TGTGCCAGCAGCTTCCGCCTGGACAGGGTCAATCAGCCCCAGCATTTT
CDR3 protein: CASSFRLDRVNQPQHF
D gene: TRBD1
clone size: -
V gene: TRBV7-8
J gene: TRBJ1-5

CDR3 DNA: TGTGCCAGCAGCTTTCGACCCACAGGGTTCCAAGAGACCCAGTACTTC
CDR3 protein: CASSFRPTGFQETQYF
D gene: -
clone size: -
V gene: TRBV5-4
J gene: TRBJ2-5

CDR3 DNA: TGCAGCGTTAACTATATAGGCAGGGGGTTCTCCTACGAGCAGTACTTC
CDR3 protein: CSVNYIGRGFSYEQYF
D gene: TRBD1
clone size: -
V gene: TRBV29-1
J gene: TRBJ2-7

CDR3 DNA: TGTGCCAGCAGTGTAGGCCAGGATGAAAAACTGTTTTTT
CDR3 protein: CASSVGQDEKLFF
D gene: -
clone size: -
V gene: TRBV2
J gene: TRBJ1-4

CDR3 DNA: TGTGCCAGCAGCTTGGAAATGAGATGGGTTGGCGAGCAGTACTTC
CDR3 protein: CASSLEMRWVGEQYF
D gene: -
clone size: -
V gene: TRBV5-8
J gene: TRBJ2-7

CDR3 DNA: TGCAGTCCCTCATACAATGAGCAGTTCTTC
CDR3 protein: CSPSYNEQFF
D gene: -
clone size: -
V gene: TRBV20-1
J gene: TRBJ2-1

CDR3 DNA: TGTGCCAGCAGCTTTTCAACGCCGCTCTCCCTAGCGGAGCCCTACGAGCAGTACTTC
CDR3 protein: CASSFSTPLSLAEPYEQYF
D gene: TRBD2
clone size: -
V gene: TRBV11-2
J gene: TRBJ2-7

CDR3 DNA: TGTGCCAGCAGCTCGCGAGCGGGACAGGGCCATAATGAGCAGTTCTTC
CDR3 protein: CASSSRAGQGHNEQFF
D gene: TRBD1
clone size: -
V gene: TRBV7-2
J gene: TRBJ2-1

CDR3 DNA: TGTGCCAGCAGCCCGGCGTCTGGGGGGGAACGAGGACAGCCCCAGCATTTT
CDR3 protein: CASSPASGGERGQPQHF
D gene: -
clone size: -
V gene: TRBV7-9
J gene: TRBJ1-5

CDR3 DNA: TGCGCCAGCAGCGGGGGAGAGTCCGGGGAGCTGTTTTTT
CDR3 protein: CASSGGESGELFF
D gene: -
clone size: -
V gene: TRBV5-1
J gene: TRBJ2-2

CDR3 DNA: TGTGCCAGCAGTTTGCAAGACAGGGGAAGTGGCTACACCTTC
CDR3 protein: CASSLQDRGSGYTF
D gene: TRBD1
clone size: few
V gene: TRBV6-5
J gene: TRBJ1-2

CDR3 DNA: TGTGCCAGCTCACCAAGGGAGGGAGAAGCTTTCTTT
CDR3 protein: CASSPREGEAFF
D gene: -
clone size: -
V gene: TRBV18
J gene: TRBJ1-1

CDR3 DNA: TGTGCCAGCAGCCACCGGCAACAAGAGACCCAGTACTTC
CDR3 protein: CASSHRQQETQYF
D gene: -
clone size: -
V gene: TRBV13
J gene: TRBJ2-5

CDR3 DNA: TGTGCCAGCAGCTTATCCAGGGGGTTATATGGCTACACCTTC
CDR3 protein: CASSLSRGLYGYTF
D gene: TRBD1
clone size: -
V gene: TRBV7-8
J gene: TRBJ1-2

CDR3 DNA: TGCAGTGCGGGAGTTGTGGGAAAACTGTTTTTT
CDR3 protein: CSAGVVGKLFF
D gene: -
clone size: -
V gene: TRBV20-1
J gene: TRBJ1-4

CDR3 DNA: TGTGCCAGCAGTGCCCGGACAGGGAAAGCCTACGAGCAGTACTTC
CDR3 protein: CASSARTGKAYEQYF
D gene: TRBD1
clone size: few
V gene: TRBV2
J gene: TRBJ2-7

CDR3 DNA: TGTGCCATCAGTGATCGCAATCAGCCCCAGCATTTT
CDR3 protein: CAISDRNQPQHF
D gene: -
clone size: few
V gene: TRBV10-3
J gene: TRBJ1-5